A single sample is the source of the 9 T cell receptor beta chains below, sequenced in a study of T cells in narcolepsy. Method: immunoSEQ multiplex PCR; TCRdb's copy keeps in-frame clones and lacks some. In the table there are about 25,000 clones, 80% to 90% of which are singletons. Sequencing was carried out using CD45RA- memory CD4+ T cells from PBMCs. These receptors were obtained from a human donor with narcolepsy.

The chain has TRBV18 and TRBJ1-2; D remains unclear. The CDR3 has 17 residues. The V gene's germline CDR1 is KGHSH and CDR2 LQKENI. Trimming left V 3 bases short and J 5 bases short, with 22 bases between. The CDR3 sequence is CASSPSSHADTEYGYTF. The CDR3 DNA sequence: TGTGCCAGCTCACCGTCTTCCCACGCAGACACGGAGTATGGCTACACCTTC.

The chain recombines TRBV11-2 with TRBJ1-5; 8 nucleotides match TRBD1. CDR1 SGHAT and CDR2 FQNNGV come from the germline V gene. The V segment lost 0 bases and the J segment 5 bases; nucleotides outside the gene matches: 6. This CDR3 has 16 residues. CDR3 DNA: TGTGCCAGCAGCTTAGATCTCGACAGGGGAGATCAGCCCCAGCATTTT. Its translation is CASSLDLDRGDQPQHF.

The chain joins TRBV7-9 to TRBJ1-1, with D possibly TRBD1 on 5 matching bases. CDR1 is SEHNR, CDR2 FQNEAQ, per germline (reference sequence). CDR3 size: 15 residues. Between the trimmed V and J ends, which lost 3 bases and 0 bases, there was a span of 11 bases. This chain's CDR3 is CASSFRGDLNTEAFF. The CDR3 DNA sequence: TGTGCCAGCAGCTTTCGAGGGGACCTGAACACTGAAGCTTTCTTT.

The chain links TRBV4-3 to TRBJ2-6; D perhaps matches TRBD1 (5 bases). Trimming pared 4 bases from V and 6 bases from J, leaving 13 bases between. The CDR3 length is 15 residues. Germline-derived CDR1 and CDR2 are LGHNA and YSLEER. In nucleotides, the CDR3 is TGCGCCAGCAGCCCTCAGGGTTTATCGGCCAACGTCCTGACTTTC. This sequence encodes CASSPQGLSANVLTF.

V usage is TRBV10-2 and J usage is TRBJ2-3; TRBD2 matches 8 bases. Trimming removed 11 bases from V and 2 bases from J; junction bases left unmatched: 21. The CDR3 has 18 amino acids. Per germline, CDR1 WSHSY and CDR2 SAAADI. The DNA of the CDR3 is TGCGCCTCAGCACAACTAGCGGAAACAAGGCCTCACACAGATACGCAGTATTTT. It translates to CASAQLAETRPHTDTQYF.

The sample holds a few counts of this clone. The CDR3 nucleotides are TGTGCCAGCAGCTTGGCAGGGGGCAAAGCACCCCTCCACTTT. Its protein is CASSLAGGKAPLHF. The V and J genes are TRBV7-9 and TRBJ1-6; 8 bases line up with TRBD1. CDR1 and CDR2 from the germline V gene are SEHNR and FQNEAQ (reference sequence). V lost 3 bases to trimming and J lost 11 bases; unmatched junction nucleotides: 6. CDR3 length equals 14 residues.

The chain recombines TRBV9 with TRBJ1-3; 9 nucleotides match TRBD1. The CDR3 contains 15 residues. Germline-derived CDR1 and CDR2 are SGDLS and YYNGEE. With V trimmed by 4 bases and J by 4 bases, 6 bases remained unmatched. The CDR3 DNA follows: TGTGCCAGCAGCCGACAGGGGGGTTACGGAAACACCATATATTTT. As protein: CASSRQGGYGNTIYF.

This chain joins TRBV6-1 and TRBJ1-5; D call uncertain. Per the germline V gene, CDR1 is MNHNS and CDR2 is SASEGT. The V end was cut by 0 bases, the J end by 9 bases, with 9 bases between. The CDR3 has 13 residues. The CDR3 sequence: CASSEAPGRPQHF. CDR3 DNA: TGTGCCAGCAGTGAAGCCCCCGGTAGGCCCCAGCATTTT.

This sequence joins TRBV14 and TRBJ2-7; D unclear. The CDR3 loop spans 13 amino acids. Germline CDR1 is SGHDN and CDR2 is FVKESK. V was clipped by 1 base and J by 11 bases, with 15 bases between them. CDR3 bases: TGTGCCAGCAGCCAAGGTTACGATACACCGAAGTACTTC. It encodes CASSQGYDTPKYF. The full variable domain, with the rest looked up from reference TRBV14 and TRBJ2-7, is EAGVTQFPSHSVIEKGQTVTLRCDPISGHDNLYWYRRVMGKEIKFLLHFVKESKQDESGMPNNRFLAERTGGTYSTLKVQPAELEDSGVYFCASSQGYDTPKYFGPGTRLTVT.